This entry describes one T cell receptor (beta chain). This clone may be a read error of a much larger clone one base away. TCRdb re-derived calls from the 5' RACE reads in MiXCR, one entry per CDR3 protein. The repertoire consists of tens of thousands of distinct CDR3 sequences, with 30% occurring once and the leading ten covering roughly 4%. This CDR3 region has 15 residues. CDR1 and CDR2 from the germline V gene are SGHDT and YYEEEE. Sequenced sample: tumor-infiltrating memory CD4+ T cells sorted from the breast tumor. The subset here: memory CD4+ T cells, CD4+CD45RO+CD25-. This chain connects TRBV5-6 to TRBJ2-3; the D call may be TRBD1 or TRBD2 (5 bases each). This clonotype originated in a female donor with breast cancer. The CDR3 DNA reads TGTGCCGGCAGCCCCGATGGGTCGGGGCAGGGTCCGCAGTATTTT. Protein: CAGSPDGSGQGPQYF.